The next 22 T cell receptor beta chains were all read from a single sample in a study of cytomegalovirus exposure and HLA in healthy donors. 13 Jbeta primers and 60 Vbeta primers were used for the PCR. Clones were read by immunoSEQ multiplex PCR, and TCRdb kept only the in-frame ones, dropping some. This table holds 110,000 or so clones, 77% found once. Specimen: PBMCs. The receptors here all came from a man younger than 35 in good health and CMV-seropositive.

The chain has TRBV28 and TRBJ2-5; D is possibly TRBD1 (6 bases). The germline V gene encodes CDR1 MDHEN and CDR2 SYDVKM. This CDR3 has 18 residues. The V end lost 1 base, the J end lost 5 bases, and 23 bases lay between the germline ends. Here the CDR3 reads CASSLFGRGAASRETQYF. CDR3 bases: TGTGCCAGCAGTTTATTCGGCAGGGGTGCGGCCTCCCGCGAGACCCAGTACTTC.

V is TRBV13 and J is TRBJ1-1; D unresolved. V was shortened by 4 bases and J by 0 bases, with 9 bases between the two germline ends. This CDR3 has 14 residues. From germline, CDR1 is PRHDT and CDR2 FYEKMQ (reference sequence). The CDR3 nucleotides are TGTGCCAGCAGCTCAAATCGGGTGAACACTGAAGCTTTCTTT. Amino acid sequence: CASSSNRVNTEAFF.

This chain uses TRBV5-8 with TRBJ1-3; possible D gene TRBD1, 6 bases. This CDR3 is built from 17 residues. CDR1 and CDR2 from the germline V gene are SGHTS and YDEGEE. V was clipped by 4 bases and J by 0 bases, with 17 bases between them. The CDR3 DNA is TGTGCCAGCAGCGAAATCCGGGACACTGCCTCTGGAAACACCATATATTTT. Translated: CASSEIRDTASGNTIYF.

The rearrangement links TRBV28 to TRBJ2-7; 11 bases map to TRBD1. V shed 6 bases, J shed 3 bases, and the junction held 4 bases outside the gene matches. The germline V gene has CDR1 MDHEN and CDR2 SYDVKM. CDR3 length: 14 residues. CDR3 nucleotides: TGTGCCAGCAGCTATGGGACAGGGGGCTACGAGCAGTACTTC. Amino acids: CASSYGTGGYEQYF.

The chain links TRBV29-1 to TRBJ2-1, with D possibly being TRBD2 (6 bases). Trimming cost V 7 bases and J 7 bases, with 11 bases left between them. Germline assignment: CDR1 SQVTM and CDR2 ANQGSEA. This CDR3 comprises 11 residues. The chain's CDR3 is CSAGGGNEQFF. DNA for the CDR3: TGCAGCGCCGGTGGGGGGAATGAGCAGTTCTTC.

The rearrangement uses TRBV10-3 and TRBJ1-1; 9 nucleotides agree with TRBD1. The CDR3 consists of 14 residues. Germline lookup yields CDR1 ENHRY and CDR2 SYGVKD. V lost 3 bases, J lost 4 bases, and 3 bases stayed unmatched. The CDR3 coding sequence is TGTGCCATCAGTGAACCGACAGGGGGCACTGAAGCTTTCTTT. Translating gives CAISEPTGGTEAFF.

The chain couples TRBV18 to TRBJ2-3; D not certain. The germline V gene has CDR1 KGHSH and CDR2 LQKENI. The CDR3 runs to 11 residues. The germline V and J ends were trimmed by 3 bases and 6 bases, with 4 bases remaining between them. The CDR3 sequence is CASSPSDTQYF. In DNA, the CDR3 is TGTGCCAGCTCACCGAGTGATACGCAGTATTTT.

The chain uses TRBV29-1 and TRBJ1-4, with 9 bases fitting TRBD1. Germline V lookup: CDR1 SQVTM, CDR2 ANQGSEA. After removal of 7 bases from V and 5 bases from J, the junction contained 5 bases not matched to a gene. The CDR3 runs 13 residues. The CDR3 bases are TGCAGCGCGGGGGACAGGGAAAATGAAAAACTGTTTTTT. Its protein is CSAGDRENEKLFF.

The chain employs TRBV28 and TRBJ2-5; 10 positions match TRBD2. Trimming cost V 7 bases and J 5 bases; bases outside gene matches: 10. The germline V gene encodes CDR1 MDHEN and CDR2 SYDVKM. This CDR3 contains 15 residues. The CDR3 region is CASMSSGGSTETQYF. The CDR3 DNA reads as TGTGCCAGCATGTCTAGCGGGGGATCCACGGAGACCCAGTACTTC. Full variable domain (remainder filled in from reference TRBV28 and TRBJ2-5): DVKVTQSSRYLVKRTGEKVFLECVQDMDHENMFWYRQDPGLGLRLIYFSYDVKMKEKGDIPEGYSVSREKKERFSLILESASTNQTSMYLCASMSSGGSTETQYFGPGTRLLVL.

The chain uses TRBV18 and TRBJ1-1; 7 bases fit TRBD1. Per the germline V gene, CDR1 is KGHSH and CDR2 is LQKENI. The ends lost 4 bases at V and 5 bases at J; junction bases unmatched: 4. CDR3 size: 13 residues. CDR3 residues: CASSREQGTEAFF. The DNA of the CDR3 is TGTGCCAGCTCACGTGAACAGGGGACTGAAGCTTTCTTT.

The sample holds a few counts of this clone. The rearrangement links TRBV5-1 to TRBJ2-2, with 7 bases fitting TRBD2. This CDR3 has 19 amino acids. Trimming removed 1 base from V and 1 base from J; junction bases left unmatched: 13. Germline-derived CDR1 and CDR2 are SGHRS and YFSETQ. CDR3 in amino acids: CASSLSPGFQRENTGELFF. CDR3 coding DNA: TGCGCCAGCAGCTTGTCCCCTGGTTTTCAGCGGGAGAACACCGGGGAGCTGTTTTTT.

The chain uses TRBV7-2 and TRBJ2-7; TRBD1 aligns across 7 bases. This CDR3 comprises 16 residues. Germline-derived CDR1 and CDR2 are SGHTA and FQGNSA. Unmatched junction bases numbered 11, after V lost 5 bases and J lost 1 base. The CDR3 loop is CASSPSWTGLSYEQYF. In DNA, the CDR3 is TGTGCCAGCAGCCCAAGCTGGACAGGCCTATCCTACGAGCAGTACTTC.

The chain uses TRBV13 and TRBJ2-7, with 14 bases that match TRBD2. The CDR3 is 17 residues long. CDR1 and CDR2 (germline): PRHDT, FYEKMQ (reference sequence). Unmatched junction bases numbered 3, after V lost 0 bases and J lost 2 bases. In DNA, the CDR3 is TGTGCCAGCAGCTTAGGCCAGGGACTAGCGGGGGCCTACGAGCAGTACTTC. Translating it yields CASSLGQGLAGAYEQYF.

Comment on this clone: Other DNA sequences of this sample code for an identical CDR3. This sequence joins TRBV11-2 and TRBJ1-1; D unresolved. Trimming pared 5 bases from V and 0 bases from J, leaving 7 bases between. Germline V lookup: CDR1 SGHAT, CDR2 FQNNGV. This CDR3 has 13 residues. CDR3 amino acids: CASSPQLNTEAFF. For the CDR3, the DNA is TGTGCCAGCAGCCCACAGTTGAACACTGAAGCTTTCTTT.

The V and J genes are TRBV30 and TRBJ1-4; 9 nucleotides match TRBD1. CDR1 is GTSNPN and CDR2 is SVGIG in the germline V gene (reference sequence). This CDR3 is built from 14 residues. Trimming took 2 bases from V and 4 from J; bases not matched to a gene: 2. CDR3 sequence reads: CAWSTTGGNEKLFF. The CDR3 DNA sequence: TGTGCCTGGAGTACGACAGGGGGTAATGAAAAACTGTTTTTT.

J is TRBJ2-5 and V is TRBV19; 8 bases fit TRBD1. V shed 3 bases, J shed 5 bases, and the junction held 11 bases outside the gene matches. Per germline, CDR1 LNHDA and CDR2 SQIVND (reference sequence). This CDR3 contains 16 residues. CDR3 nucleotide sequence: TGTGCCAGTAGTATCCCGACAGGGGTCGGGGTCGAGACCCAGTACTTC. Amino acids: CASSIPTGVGVETQYF.

The chain employs TRBV28 and TRBJ1-2; D remains ambiguous. The CDR3 runs 14 residues. CDR1 and CDR2 from the germline V gene are MDHEN and SYDVKM. V was trimmed by 6 bases and J by 6 bases, leaving 17 bases between them. CDR3 coding DNA: TGTGCCAGCAGCGTGCATCCCGAAGCTGATGGCTACACCTTC. Translating it yields CASSVHPEADGYTF.

This sequence joins TRBV28 and TRBJ1-3, with D tentatively TRBD1 (5 bases). The CDR3 length is 17 residues. The V and J ends lost 2 bases and 0 bases respectively, with 14 bases between them. The germline V gene has CDR1 MDHEN and CDR2 SYDVKM. The CDR3 spells CASSLGRGYSSGNTIYF. Written as DNA, the CDR3 is TGTGCCAGCAGTTTAGGCCGGGGGTACAGCTCTGGAAACACCATATATTTT.

The CDR3 is CASSLPRLAGSTDTQYF. The CDR3 DNA reads as TGTGCCAGCAGCTTACCCCGACTAGCGGGGTCCACAGATACGCAGTATTTT. V usage is TRBV7-9 and J usage is TRBJ2-3; TRBD2 matches 11 bases. CDR1 and CDR2 (germline): SEHNR, FQNEAQ (reference sequence). V trimming: 2 bases; J trimming: 2 bases; junction bases outside the gene matches: 6. This CDR3 has 17 amino acids. The full variable domain, completed using reference TRBV7-9 and TRBJ2-3, is DTGVSQNPRHKITKRGQNVTFRCDPISEHNRLYWYRQTLGQGPEFLTYFQNEAQLEKSRLLSDRFSAERPKGSFSTLEIQRTEQGDSAMYLCASSLPRLAGSTDTQYFGPGTRLTVL.

The table lists this clone with a few counts. The chain carries TRBV11-2 and TRBJ2-7; D possibly corresponds to TRBD1 (6 bases). The CDR3 consists of 16 residues. Germline V CDR1 and CDR2: SGHAT, FQNNGV. The V gene lost 0 bases and the J gene lost 3 bases, with 15 bases spanning the gap. The CDR3 bases are TGTGCCAGCAGCTTAGATCTAGTTGGACAGAGCTACGAGCAGTACTTC. This translates into CASSLDLVGQSYEQYF.

The CDR3 DNA reads as TGTGCCAGCAGCTTAGGGGTGACAGGGAACCGCTACGAGCAGTACTTC. Its protein product is CASSLGVTGNRYEQYF. The genes are TRBV11-2 and TRBJ2-7; 7 bases agree with TRBD1. Germline assignment: CDR1 SGHAT and CDR2 FQNNGV. V trimming: 1 base; J trimming: 3 bases; junction bases outside the gene matches: 9. This CDR3 is built from 16 residues. The full variable domain, its missing parts supplied by reference TRBV11-2 and TRBJ2-7, is EAGVAQSPRYKIIEKRQSVAFWCNPISGHATLYWYQQILGQGPKLLIQFQNNGVVDDSQLPKDRFSAERLKGVDSTLKIQPAKLEDSAVYLCASSLGVTGNRYEQYFGPGTRLTVT.

This chain uses TRBV5-4 with TRBJ1-6; a weak D match, TRBD1 (6 bases). The germline CDR1 and CDR2 sequences are SGHNT and YYREEE (reference sequence). The CDR3 contains 14 residues. Trimming removed 4 bases from V and 14 bases from J, with 19 bases in between. CDR3 bases: TGTGCCAGCAGCACGGCTATGGACAGTCTCGCCCTCCACTTT. Residues: CASSTAMDSLALHF. The full variable domain, rest sourced from reference TRBV5-4 and TRBJ1-6, is ETGVTQSPTHLIKTRGQQVTLRCSSQSGHNTVSWYQQALGQGPQFIFQYYREEENGRGNFPPRFSGLQFPNYSSELNVNALELDDSALYLCASSTAMDSLALHFGNGTRLTVT.